The present TCR beta chain was sequenced within a study of CD8 T cells in ankylosing spondylitis. In this sample, this clonotype turned up a few times. Its matching antigen is unknown. General observations from the study: Reportedly, matched ankylosing spondylitis synovial fluid was significantly enriched for disease-linked clones. Past studies reported some motif variants in reactive arthritis synovial fluid and blood. Disease-linked clones bore a CD8+ phenotype and were relatively rare in peripheral blood.

TCR beta libraries were made by quantitative 5'-RACE with molecular barcodes. MiXCR, run by TCRdb on the 5' RACE reads, gives a single entry per CDR3 protein. This sample yields roughly 180,000 distinct CDR3 sequences, of which approximately 12% are seen a single time; 11% belongs to the top ten. The clonotype originates from a female donor with ankylosing spondylitis or in good health (not recorded which). The sample consisted of blood, either unsorted or a sorted T cell fraction (not recorded which).

The CDR3 loop reads CASSLESGGLGEQFF. The CDR3 DNA sequence: TGCGCCAGCAGCTTGGAAAGTGGAGGCCTCGGTGAGCAGTTCTTC. The rearrangement links TRBV5-1 to TRBJ2-1; D is perhaps TRBD2 (5 bases). The CDR3 is made up of 15 amino acids. Trimming removed 0 bases at V and 9 bases at J, with 16 bases between. Germline-derived CDR1 and CDR2 are SGHRS and YFSETQ.